This record concerns one TCR beta chain sequence. What it recognizes is unknown. This sample is part of a study of cytomegalovirus exposure and HLA in healthy donors. Findings and limits, study-wide: Per a later analysis, HLA-associated TCR beta chains showed more clonal expansion than other, equally common TCR beta chains.

The CDR3 length is 11 residues. Germline V gives CDR1 SEHNR, CDR2 FQNEAQ (reference sequence). Researchers ran the PCR with 60 Vbeta and 13 Jbeta primers. TCRdb's copy holds only in-frame clones and misses some; the assay was immunoSEQ multiplex PCR. Recorded for this sample: some 200,000 clones. This chain connects TRBV7-9 to TRBJ2-5, with D unresolved. The last part of the DNA fits TRBJ2-7 better; the J call may be wrong. Sample: PBMCs. The receptor was isolated from a girl aged 2-9 years in good health and CMV-seropositive. CDR3 DNA: TGTGCCAGCAGCTTAATCAACGAGCAGTACTTC. Translated, it gives CASSLINEQYF.